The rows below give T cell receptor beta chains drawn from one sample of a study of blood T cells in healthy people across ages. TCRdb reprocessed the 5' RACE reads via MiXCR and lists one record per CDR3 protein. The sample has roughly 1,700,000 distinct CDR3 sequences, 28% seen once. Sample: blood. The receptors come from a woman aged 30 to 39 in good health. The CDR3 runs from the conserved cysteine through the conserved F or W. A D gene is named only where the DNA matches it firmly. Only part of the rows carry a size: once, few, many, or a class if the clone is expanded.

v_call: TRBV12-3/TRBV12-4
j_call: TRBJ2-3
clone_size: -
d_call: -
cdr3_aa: CASSRNTQGLRATDTQYF
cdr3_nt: TGTGCCAGCAGTAGAAACACACAGGGTTTAAGGGCAACCGATACGCAGTATTTT

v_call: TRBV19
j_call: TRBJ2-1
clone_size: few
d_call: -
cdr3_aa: CASSPGTRYNEQFF
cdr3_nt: TGTGCCAGTAGTCCCGGGACCAGATACAATGAGCAGTTCTTC

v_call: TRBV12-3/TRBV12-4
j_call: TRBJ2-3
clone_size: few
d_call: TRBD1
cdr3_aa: CASGATGVDTQYF
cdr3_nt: TGTGCCAGCGGAGCGACAGGGGTCGATACGCAGTATTTT

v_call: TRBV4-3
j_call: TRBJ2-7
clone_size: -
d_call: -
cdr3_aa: CASSQGGGDDEQYF
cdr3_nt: TGCGCCAGCAGCCAAGGAGGGGGGGACGACGAGCAGTACTTC

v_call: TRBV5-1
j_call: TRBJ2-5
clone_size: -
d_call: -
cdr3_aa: CTSSWDVQETQYF
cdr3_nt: TGCACCAGCAGCTGGGACGTCCAAGAGACCCAGTACTTC

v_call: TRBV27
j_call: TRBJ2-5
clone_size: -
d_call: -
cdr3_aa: CASSMLGGNQETQYF
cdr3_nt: TGTGCCAGCTCCATGTTGGGGGGAAATCAAGAGACCCAGTACTTC

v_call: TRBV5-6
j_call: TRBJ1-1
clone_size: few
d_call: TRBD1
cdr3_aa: CASTGQANTEAFF
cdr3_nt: TGTGCCAGCACTGGACAGGCTAACACTGAAGCTTTCTTT

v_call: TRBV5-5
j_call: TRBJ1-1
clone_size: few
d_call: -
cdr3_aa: CASSSASEAFF
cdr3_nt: TGTGCCAGCAGCTCGGCAAGTGAAGCTTTCTTT

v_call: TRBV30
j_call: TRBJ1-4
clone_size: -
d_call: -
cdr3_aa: CAWGTGTVGEKLFF
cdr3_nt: TGTGCCTGGGGCACAGGGACGGTCGGCGAAAAACTGTTTTTT

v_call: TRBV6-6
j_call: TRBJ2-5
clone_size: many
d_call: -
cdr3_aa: CASSYPRSWEKETQYF
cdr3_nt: TGTGCCAGCAGTTACCCCCGATCGTGGGAAAAAGAGACCCAGTACTTC

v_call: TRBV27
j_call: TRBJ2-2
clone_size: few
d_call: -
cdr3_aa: CASSPRGRDTGELFF
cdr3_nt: TGTGCCAGCAGCCCTCGGGGACGTGACACCGGGGAGCTGTTTTTT

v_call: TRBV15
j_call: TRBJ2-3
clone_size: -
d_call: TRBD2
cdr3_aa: CATSRDSGRGSDTQYF
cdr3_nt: TGTGCCACCAGCAGAGATAGCGGGAGAGGGTCAGATACGCAGTATTTT

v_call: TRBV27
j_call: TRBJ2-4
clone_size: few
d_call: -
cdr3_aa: CASRTGLRENIQYF
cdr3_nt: TGTGCCAGCAGAACGGGGTTGAGGGAAAACATTCAGTACTTC

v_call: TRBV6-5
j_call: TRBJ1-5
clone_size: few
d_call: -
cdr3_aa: CASRRDGHQPQHF
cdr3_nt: TGTGCCAGCAGACGGGACGGTCATCAGCCCCAGCATTTT

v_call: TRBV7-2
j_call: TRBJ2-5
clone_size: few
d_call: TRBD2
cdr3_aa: CASRPIAGAPRETQYF
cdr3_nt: TGTGCCAGCAGACCCATAGCGGGGGCCCCCCGAGAGACCCAGTACTTC

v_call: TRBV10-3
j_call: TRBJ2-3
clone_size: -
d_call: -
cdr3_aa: CAITKGGGASSTDTQYF
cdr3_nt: TGTGCCATCACTAAGGGGGGGGGTGCCTCTAGCACAGATACGCAGTATTTT

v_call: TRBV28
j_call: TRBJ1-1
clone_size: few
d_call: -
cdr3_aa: CASSNPQGSLTEAFF
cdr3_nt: TGTGCCAGCAGCAACCCACAGGGCTCCCTCACTGAAGCTTTCTTT

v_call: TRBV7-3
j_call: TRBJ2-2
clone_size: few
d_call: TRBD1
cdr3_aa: CASSLRDRGYTGELFF
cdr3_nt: TGTGCCAGCAGCCTTAGGGACAGGGGTTACACCGGGGAGCTGTTTTTT

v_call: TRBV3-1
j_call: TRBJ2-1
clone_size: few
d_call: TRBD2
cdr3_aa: CASSRSLGLAGANEQFF
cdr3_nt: TGTGCCAGCAGCCGGTCATTGGGACTAGCGGGGGCGAATGAGCAGTTCTTC

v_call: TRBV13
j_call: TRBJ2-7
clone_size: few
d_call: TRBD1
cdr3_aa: CASRRTGTLYEQYF
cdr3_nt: TGTGCCAGCCGGCGGACAGGGACCCTCTACGAGCAGTACTTC

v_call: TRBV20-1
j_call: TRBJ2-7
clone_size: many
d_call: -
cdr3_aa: CSARATGGVIYEQYF
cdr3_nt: TGCAGTGCTAGAGCTACCGGTGGGGTTATCTACGAGCAGTACTTC

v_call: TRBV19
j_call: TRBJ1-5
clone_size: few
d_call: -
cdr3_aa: CASSPYPLQNQPQHF
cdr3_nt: TGTGCCAGTAGTCCCTACCCGCTACAGAACCAGCCCCAGCATTTT

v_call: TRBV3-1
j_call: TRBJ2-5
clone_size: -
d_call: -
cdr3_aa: CASSQGWSGGSQEAQYF
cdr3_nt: TGTGCCAGCAGCCAAGGTTGGTCCGGGGGAAGCCAAGAGGCCCAGTACTTC

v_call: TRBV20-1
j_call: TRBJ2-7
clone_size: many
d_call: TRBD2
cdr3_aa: CSALSSGRTYEQYF
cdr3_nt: TGCAGTGCACTGTCTAGCGGGAGAACTTACGAGCAGTACTTC

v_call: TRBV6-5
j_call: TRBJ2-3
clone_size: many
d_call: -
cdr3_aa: CASRPHRSTDTQYF
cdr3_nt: TGTGCCAGCAGACCCCATAGGAGCACAGATACGCAGTATTTT

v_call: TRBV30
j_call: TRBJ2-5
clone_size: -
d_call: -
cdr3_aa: CAWSTGDIETQYF
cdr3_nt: TGTGCCTGGAGTACAGGAGATATTGAGACCCAGTACTTC

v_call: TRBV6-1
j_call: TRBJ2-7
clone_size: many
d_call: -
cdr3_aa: CASSEPGGQTYEQYF
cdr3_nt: TGTGCCAGCAGTGAACCTGGCGGACAGACCTACGAGCAGTACTTC

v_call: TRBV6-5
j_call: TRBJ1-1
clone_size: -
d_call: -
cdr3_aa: CASSTPVSEAFF
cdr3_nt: TGTGCCAGCAGCACACCAGTCTCTGAAGCTTTCTTT

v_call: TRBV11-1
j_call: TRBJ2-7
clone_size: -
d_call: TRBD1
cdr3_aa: CAGSLAPRGHIYEQYF
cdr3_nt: TGTGCCGGCAGCTTAGCCCCCAGGGGGCACATCTACGAGCAGTACTTC

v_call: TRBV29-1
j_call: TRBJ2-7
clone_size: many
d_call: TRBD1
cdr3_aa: CSVVGTGTYEQYF
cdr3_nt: TGCAGCGTTGTGGGGACAGGGACCTACGAGCAGTACTTC

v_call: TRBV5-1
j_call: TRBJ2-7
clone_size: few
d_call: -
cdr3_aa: CAGSLEEGSYEQYF
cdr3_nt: TGCGCCGGCAGCTTGGAGGAGGGGTCCTACGAGCAGTACTTC

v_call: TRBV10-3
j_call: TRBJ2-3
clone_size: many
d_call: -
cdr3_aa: CAISDGTATDTQYF
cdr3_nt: TGTGCCATCAGCGACGGGACTGCCACAGATACGCAGTATTTT

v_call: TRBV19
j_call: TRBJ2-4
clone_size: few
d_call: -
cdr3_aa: CASRFRGGEDIQYF
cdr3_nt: TGTGCCAGTAGGTTTAGGGGGGGGGAGGACATTCAGTACTTC

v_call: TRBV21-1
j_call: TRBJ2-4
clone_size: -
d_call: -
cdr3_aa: CASSRTDSWSKNIQYF
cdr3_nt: TGTGCCAGCAGCAGAACGGATTCCTGGTCCAAAAACATTCAGTACTTC

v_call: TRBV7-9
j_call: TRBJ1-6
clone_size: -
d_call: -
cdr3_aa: CASSPNYSGSPLHF
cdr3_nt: TGTGCCAGCAGCCCGAATTACAGCGGTTCACCCCTCCACTTT

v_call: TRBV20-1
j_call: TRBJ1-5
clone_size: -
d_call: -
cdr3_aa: CSASHMYSNQPQHF
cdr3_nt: TGCAGTGCTAGCCACATGTATAGCAATCAGCCCCAGCATTTT

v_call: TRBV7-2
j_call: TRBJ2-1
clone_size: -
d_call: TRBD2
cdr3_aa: CASSLGAGVGYNEQFF
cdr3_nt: TGTGCCAGCAGCTTAGGAGCGGGAGTAGGCTACAATGAGCAGTTCTTC

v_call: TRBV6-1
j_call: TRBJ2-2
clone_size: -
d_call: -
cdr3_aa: CASVGPYTGELFF
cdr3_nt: TGTGCCAGCGTCGGGCCCTACACCGGGGAGCTGTTTTTT

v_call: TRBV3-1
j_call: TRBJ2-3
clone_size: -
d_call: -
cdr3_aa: CASSHWTTDTQYF
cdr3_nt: TGTGCCAGCAGTCACTGGACGACAGATACGCAGTATTTT

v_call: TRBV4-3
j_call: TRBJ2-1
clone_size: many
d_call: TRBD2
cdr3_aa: CASSQGLHRSYNEQFF
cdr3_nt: TGCGCCAGCAGCCAGGGACTACATCGCTCCTACAATGAGCAGTTCTTC

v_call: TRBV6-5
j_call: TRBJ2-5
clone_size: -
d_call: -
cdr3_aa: CACSYSYGVLETQYF
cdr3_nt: TGTGCCTGCAGTTACTCCTACGGGGTTCTGGAGACCCAGTACTTC

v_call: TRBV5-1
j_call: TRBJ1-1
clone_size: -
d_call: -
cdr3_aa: CASSMTGTEAFF
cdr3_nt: TGCGCCAGCAGCATGACAGGTACTGAAGCTTTCTTT

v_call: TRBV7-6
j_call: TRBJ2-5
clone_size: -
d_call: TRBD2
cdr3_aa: CASSISGGPYNEQYF
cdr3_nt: TGTGCCAGCAGCATCTCGGGGGGGCCCTACAATGAACAGTACTTC

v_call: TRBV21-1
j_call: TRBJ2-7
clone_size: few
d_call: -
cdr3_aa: CASSKSQGSSYEQYF
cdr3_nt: TGTGCCAGCAGCAAGTCACAGGGTAGCTCCTACGAGCAGTACTTC

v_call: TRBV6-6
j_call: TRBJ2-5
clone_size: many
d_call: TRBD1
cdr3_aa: CASSHDRVQYF
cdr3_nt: TGTGCCAGCAGTCACGACAGGGTACAGTACTTC

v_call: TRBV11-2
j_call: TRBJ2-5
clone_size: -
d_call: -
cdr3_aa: CASRADQETQYF
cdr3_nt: TGTGCCAGCAGGGCCGACCAAGAGACCCAGTACTTC

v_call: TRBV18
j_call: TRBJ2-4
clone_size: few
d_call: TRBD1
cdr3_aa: CASSPGQGLTKNIQYF
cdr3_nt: TGTGCCAGCTCACCGGGACAGGGATTAACCAAAAACATTCAGTACTTC

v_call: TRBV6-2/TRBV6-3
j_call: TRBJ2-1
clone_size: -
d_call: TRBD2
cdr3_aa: CANSYSGGRAFNEQFF
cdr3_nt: TGTGCCAACAGTTACTCTGGCGGGAGGGCGTTCAATGAGCAGTTCTTC

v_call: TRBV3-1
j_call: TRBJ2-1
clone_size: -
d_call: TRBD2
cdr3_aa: CASSQVPGLAGNNEQFF
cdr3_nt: TGTGCCAGCAGCCAAGTGCCGGGACTAGCGGGGAACAATGAGCAGTTCTTC

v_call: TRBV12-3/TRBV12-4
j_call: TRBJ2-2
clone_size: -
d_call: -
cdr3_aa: CASRAMGPNTGELFF
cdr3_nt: TGTGCCAGCAGGGCTATGGGCCCGAACACCGGGGAGCTGTTTTTT

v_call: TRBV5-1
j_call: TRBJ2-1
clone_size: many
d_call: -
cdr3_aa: CASSLAGDSYNEQFF
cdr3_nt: TGCGCCAGCAGCTTGGCGGGGGACTCCTACAATGAGCAGTTCTTC